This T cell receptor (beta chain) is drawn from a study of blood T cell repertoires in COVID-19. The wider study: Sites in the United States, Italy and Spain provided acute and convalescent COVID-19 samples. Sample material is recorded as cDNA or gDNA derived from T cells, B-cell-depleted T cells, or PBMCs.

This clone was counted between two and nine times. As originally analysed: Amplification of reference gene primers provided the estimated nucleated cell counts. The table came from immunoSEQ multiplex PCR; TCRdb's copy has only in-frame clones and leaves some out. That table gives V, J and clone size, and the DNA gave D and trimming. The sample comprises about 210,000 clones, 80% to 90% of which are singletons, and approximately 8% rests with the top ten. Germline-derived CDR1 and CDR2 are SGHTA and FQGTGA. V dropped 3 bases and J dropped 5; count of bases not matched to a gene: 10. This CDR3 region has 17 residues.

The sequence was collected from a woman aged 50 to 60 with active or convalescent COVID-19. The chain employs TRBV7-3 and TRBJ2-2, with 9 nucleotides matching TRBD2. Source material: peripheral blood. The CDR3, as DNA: TGTGCCAGCAGCTTTCTCGGCGGGAGGGGGAGAACCGGGGAGCTGTTTTTT. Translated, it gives CASSFLGGRGRTGELFF.